This TCR beta chain was captured by sequencing in a study of blood T cell repertoires in COVID-19. Study background: Sources were T cells, B-cell-depleted T cells, or PBMCs; the material itself was cDNA or gDNA.

Study processing details: Amplification from reference gene primers served as the basis for estimated nucleated cell counts. Some clones are missing from TCRdb's copy, which holds only in-frame ones; the method was immunoSEQ multiplex PCR. The V and J calls and clone size were taken over from that table, and D and trimming were inferred from the DNA. This table holds around 94,000 clones, around four fifths found once. The CDR3 covers 15 residues. The J segment lost 0 bases and the V segment lost 1 base, leaving 3 bases of the junction unmatched. Germline CDR1 SGHTA, CDR2 FQGTGA. The receptor comes from a man in his forties with active or convalescent COVID-19. The sample taken for sequencing was peripheral blood. The chain joins TRBV7-3 to TRBJ2-7; 7 nucleotides agree with TRBD2. CDR3 in amino acids: CASSLSGGYSYEQYF. CDR3 nucleotide sequence: TGTGCCAGCAGCTTAAGCGGGGGTTACTCCTACGAGCAGTACTTC.